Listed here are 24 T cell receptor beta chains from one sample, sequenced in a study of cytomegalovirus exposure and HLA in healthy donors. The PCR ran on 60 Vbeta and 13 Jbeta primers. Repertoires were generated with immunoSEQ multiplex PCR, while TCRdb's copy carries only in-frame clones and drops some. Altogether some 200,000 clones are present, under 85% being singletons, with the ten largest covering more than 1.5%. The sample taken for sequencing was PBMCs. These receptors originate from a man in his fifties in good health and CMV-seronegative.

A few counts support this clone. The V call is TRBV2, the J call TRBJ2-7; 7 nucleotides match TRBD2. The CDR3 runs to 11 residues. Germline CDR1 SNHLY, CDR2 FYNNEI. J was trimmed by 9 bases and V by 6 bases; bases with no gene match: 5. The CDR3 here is CASREVAGQYF. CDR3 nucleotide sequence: TGTGCCAGCAGGGAGGTAGCGGGGCAGTACTTC.

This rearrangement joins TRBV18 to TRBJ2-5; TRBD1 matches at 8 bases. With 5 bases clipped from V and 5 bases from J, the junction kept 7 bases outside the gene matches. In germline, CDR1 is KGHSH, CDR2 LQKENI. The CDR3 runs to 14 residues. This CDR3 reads CASSFQTGEETQYF. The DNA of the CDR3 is TGTGCCAGCTCATTCCAGACAGGGGAGGAGACCCAGTACTTC.

Here the CDR3 reads CASSTPSVGWAGELFF. In DNA, the CDR3 is TGTGCCAGTAGTACTCCTAGCGTCGGATGGGCCGGGGAGCTGTTTTTT. The chain links TRBV19 to TRBJ2-2, with TRBD2 as a possible D gene (6 bases). The CDR3 runs 16 residues. Germline V gives CDR1 LNHDA, CDR2 SQIVND (reference sequence). Trimming took off 4 bases at V and 6 bases at J, with 18 bases between the two ends.

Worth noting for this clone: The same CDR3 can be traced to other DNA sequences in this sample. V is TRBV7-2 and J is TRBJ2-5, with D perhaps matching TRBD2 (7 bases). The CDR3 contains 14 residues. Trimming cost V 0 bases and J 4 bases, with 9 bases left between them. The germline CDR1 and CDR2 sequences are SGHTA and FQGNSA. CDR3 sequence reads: CASSLAGGGETQYF. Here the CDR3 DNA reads TGTGCCAGCAGCTTAGCAGGGGGGGGAGAGACCCAGTACTTC.

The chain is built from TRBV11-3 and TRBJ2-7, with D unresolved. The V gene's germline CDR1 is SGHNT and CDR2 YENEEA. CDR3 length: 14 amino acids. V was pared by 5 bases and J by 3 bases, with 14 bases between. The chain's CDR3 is CASSPLRSVYEQYF. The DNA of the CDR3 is TGTGCCAGCAGCCCGTTAAGGAGCGTCTACGAGCAGTACTTC.

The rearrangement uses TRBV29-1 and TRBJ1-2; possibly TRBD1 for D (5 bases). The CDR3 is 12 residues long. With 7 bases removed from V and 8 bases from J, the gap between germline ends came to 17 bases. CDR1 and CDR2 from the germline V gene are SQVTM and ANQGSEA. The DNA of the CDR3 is TGCAGCGCTGCCCCAGGGTTTAGGGGCTACACCTTC. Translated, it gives CSAAPGFRGYTF. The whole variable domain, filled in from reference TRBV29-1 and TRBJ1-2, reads SAVISQKPSRDICQRGTSLTIQCQVDSQVTMMFWYRQQPGQSLTLIATANQGSEATYESGFVIDKFPISRPNLTFSTLTVSNMSPEDSSIYLCSAAPGFRGYTFGSGTRLTVV.

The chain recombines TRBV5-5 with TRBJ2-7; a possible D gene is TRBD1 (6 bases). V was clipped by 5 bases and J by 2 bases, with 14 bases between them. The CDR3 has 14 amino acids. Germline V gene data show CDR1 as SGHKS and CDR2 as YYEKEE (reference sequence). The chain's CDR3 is CASSITGKAYEQYF. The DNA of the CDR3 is TGTGCCAGCAGTATTACAGGGAAGGCCTACGAGCAGTACTTC.

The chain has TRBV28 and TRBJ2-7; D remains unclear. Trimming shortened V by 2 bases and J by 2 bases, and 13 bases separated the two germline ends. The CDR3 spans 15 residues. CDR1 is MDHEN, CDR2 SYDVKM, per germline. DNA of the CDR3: TGTGCCAGCAGTTTAATCGTCAGGTCCCCCTACGAGCAGTACTTC. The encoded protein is CASSLIVRSPYEQYF.

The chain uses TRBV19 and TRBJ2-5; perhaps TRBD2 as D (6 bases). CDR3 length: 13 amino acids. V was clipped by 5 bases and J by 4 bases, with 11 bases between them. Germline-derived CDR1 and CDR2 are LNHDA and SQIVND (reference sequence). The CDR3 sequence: CASSQGLRETQYF. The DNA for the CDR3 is TGTGCCAGTAGTCAGGGACTTAGAGAGACCCAGTACTTC. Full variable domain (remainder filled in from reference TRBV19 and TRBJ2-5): DGGITQSPKYLFRKEGQNVTLSCEQNLNHDAMYWYRQDPGQGLRLIYYSQIVNDFQKGDIAEGYSVSREKKESFPLTVTSAQKNPTAFYLCASSQGLRETQYFGPGTRLLVL.

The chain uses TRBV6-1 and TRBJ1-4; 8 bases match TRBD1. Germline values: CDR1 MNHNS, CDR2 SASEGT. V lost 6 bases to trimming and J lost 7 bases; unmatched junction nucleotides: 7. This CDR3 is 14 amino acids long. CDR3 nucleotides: TGTGCCAGCAGAGGAGACAGGGGTGGTGAAAAACTGTTTTTT. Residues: CASRGDRGGEKLFF.

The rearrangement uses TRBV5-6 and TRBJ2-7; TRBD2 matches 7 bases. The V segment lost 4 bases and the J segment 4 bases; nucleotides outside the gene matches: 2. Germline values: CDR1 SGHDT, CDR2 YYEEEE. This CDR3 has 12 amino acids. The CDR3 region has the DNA TGTGCCAGCAGCCGGGAGGTTTACGAGCAGTACTTC. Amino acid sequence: CASSREVYEQYF. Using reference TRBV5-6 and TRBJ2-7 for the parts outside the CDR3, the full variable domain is DAGVTQSPTHLIKTRGQQVTLRCSPKSGHDTVSWYQQALGQGPQFIFQYYEEEERQRGNFPDRFSGHQFPNYSSELNVNALLLGDSALYLCASSREVYEQYFGPGTRLTVT.

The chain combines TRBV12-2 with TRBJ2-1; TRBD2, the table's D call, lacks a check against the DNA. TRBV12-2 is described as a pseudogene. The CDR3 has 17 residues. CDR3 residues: CASFRIAGGSSYNEQFF. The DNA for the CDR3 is TGTGCAAGTTTCAGGATAGCGGGGGGGTCCTCCTACAATGAGCAGTTCTTC.

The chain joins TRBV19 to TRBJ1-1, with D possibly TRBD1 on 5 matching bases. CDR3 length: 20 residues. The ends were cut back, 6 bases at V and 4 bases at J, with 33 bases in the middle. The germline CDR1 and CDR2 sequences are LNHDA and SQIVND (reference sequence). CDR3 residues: CASRSHSSNPREGRVTEAFF. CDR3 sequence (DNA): TGTGCCAGTAGATCTCACTCTTCTAACCCGAGGGAGGGGCGGGTCACTGAAGCTTTCTTT. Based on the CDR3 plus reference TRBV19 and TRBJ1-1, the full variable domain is DGGITQSPKYLFRKEGQNVTLSCEQNLNHDAMYWYRQDPGQGLRLIYYSQIVNDFQKGDIAEGYSVSREKKESFPLTVTSAQKNPTAFYLCASRSHSSNPREGRVTEAFFGQGTRLTVV.

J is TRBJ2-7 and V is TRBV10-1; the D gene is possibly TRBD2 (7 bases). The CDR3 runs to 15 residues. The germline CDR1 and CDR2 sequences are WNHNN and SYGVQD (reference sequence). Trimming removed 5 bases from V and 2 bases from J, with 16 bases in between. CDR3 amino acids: CASSLRREGAYEQYF. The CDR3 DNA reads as TGCGCCAGCAGTCTAAGGAGGGAGGGGGCCTACGAGCAGTACTTC.

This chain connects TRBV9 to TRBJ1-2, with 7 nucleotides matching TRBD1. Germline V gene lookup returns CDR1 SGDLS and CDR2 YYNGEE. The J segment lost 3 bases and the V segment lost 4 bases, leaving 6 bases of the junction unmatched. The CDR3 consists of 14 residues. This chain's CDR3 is CASSRQGLDYGYTF. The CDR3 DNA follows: TGTGCCAGCAGCAGACAGGGTCTCGACTATGGCTACACCTTC.

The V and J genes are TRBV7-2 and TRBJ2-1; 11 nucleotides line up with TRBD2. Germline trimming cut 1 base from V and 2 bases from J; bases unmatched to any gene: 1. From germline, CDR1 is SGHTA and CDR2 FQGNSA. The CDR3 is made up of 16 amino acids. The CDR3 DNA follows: TGTGCCAGCAGCTTAGTTAGCGGGGGGGCCTACAATGAGCAGTTCTTC. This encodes CASSLVSGGAYNEQFF.

In nucleotides, the CDR3 is TGTGCCAGCAGGTTCACAGGGGACACTGAAGCTTTCTTT. This sequence encodes CASRFTGDTEAFF. The chain carries TRBV7-3 and TRBJ1-1; 7 bases fit TRBD1. The germline V gene has CDR1 SGHTA and CDR2 FQGTGA. The CDR3 is 13 residues long. V lost 6 bases, J lost 3 bases, and 4 bases stayed unmatched.

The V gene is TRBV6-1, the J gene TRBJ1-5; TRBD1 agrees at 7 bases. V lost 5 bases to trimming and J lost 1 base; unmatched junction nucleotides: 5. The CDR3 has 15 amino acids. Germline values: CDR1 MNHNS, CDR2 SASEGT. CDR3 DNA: TGTGCCAGCAGTTTACAGGGGAACAGCAATCAGCCCCAGCATTTT. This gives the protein CASSLQGNSNQPQHF.

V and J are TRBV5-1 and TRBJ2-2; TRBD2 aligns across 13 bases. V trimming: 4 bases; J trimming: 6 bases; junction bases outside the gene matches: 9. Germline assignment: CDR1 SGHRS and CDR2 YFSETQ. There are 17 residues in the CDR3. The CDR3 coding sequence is TGCGCCAGCAGCGGGACTAGCGGGACCCCCGGAGCCGGGGAGCTGTTTTTT. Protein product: CASSGTSGTPGAGELFF.

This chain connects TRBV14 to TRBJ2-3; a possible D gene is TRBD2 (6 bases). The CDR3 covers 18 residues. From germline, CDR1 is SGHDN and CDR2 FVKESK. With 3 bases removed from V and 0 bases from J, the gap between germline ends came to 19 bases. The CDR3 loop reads CASSQLPGLRRSTDTQYF. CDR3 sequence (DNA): TGTGCCAGCAGCCAGCTCCCGGGACTCAGACGGAGCACAGATACGCAGTATTTT.

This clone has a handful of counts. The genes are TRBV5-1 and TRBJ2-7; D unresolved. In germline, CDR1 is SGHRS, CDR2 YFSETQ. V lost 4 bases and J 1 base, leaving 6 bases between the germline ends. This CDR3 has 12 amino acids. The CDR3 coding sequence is TGCGCCAGCAGCCTGCGATCCTACGAGCAGTACTTC. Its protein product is CASSLRSYEQYF.

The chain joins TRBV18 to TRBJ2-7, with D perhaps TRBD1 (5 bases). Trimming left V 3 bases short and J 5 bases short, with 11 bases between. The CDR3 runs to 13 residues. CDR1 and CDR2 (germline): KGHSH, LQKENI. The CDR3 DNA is TGTGCCAGCTCACCGACTGGGGCGCACGAGCAGTACTTC. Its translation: CASSPTGAHEQYF.

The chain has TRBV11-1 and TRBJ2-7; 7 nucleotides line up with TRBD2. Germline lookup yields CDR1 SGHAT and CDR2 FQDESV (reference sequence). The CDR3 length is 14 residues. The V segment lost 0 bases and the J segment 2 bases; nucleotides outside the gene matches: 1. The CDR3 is CASSLAGGPYEQYF. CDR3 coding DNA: TGTGCCAGCAGCTTAGCGGGAGGGCCCTACGAGCAGTACTTC.

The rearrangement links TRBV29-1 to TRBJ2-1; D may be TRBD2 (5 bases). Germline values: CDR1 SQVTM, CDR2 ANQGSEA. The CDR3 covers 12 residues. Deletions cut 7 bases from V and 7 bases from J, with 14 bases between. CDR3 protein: CSDRFGVNEQFF. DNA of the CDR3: TGCAGCGATAGATTCGGGGTAAATGAGCAGTTCTTC.